The rows below give T cell receptor beta chains drawn from one sample of a study of tumor-infiltrating lymphocytes in primary liver carcinoma. TCRdb re-derived calls from the multiplex PCR reads in MiXCR, one entry per CDR3 protein. The repertoire has around 190,000 distinct CDR3 sequences, about 82% of them found once; the top ten carry roughly 18%. The material sequenced was tumor tissue from primary liver carcinoma. The receptors originated from a man between 40 and 49 years old with primary liver carcinoma and hepatitis B virus infection. CDR3s include the opening cysteine and the closing phenylalanine or tryptophan. Size tells how often a clone was seen (once, few, many) or the class of an expanded clone, and some rows leave it out.

cdr3_length v_call clone_size cdr3_aa
13 TRBV29-1 NA CSVVTRNTGELFF
12 TRBV6-1 NA CASTTGFRGYTF
14 TRBV6-2/TRBV6-3 once CASRLEGVTYEQYF
14 TRBV11-3 few CASSLGANTYDQYF
16 TRBV4-3 NA CASSQDVGGRYNEQFF
14 TRBV4-2 NA CATSQGDRGHDQYF
16 TRBV5-1 NA CASSDSLTGRSSPLHF
14 TRBV7-9 NA CTRSSVGRNTEAFF
11 TRBV12-3/TRBV12-4 NA CVCSNSYEQYF
13 TRBV29-1 NA CRVGQAVTGELFF
17 TRBV5-4 NA CASSLGWGTVGNTEAFF
13 TRBV29-1 NA CGGQGADSKTQYF
15 TRBV28 NA CASSRTFSYYNEQFF
14 TRBV6-1 NA CASSGVIPRNEQFF
15 TRBV5-6 NA CASSILGRGDQSKHF
15 TRBV11-2 NA CAISLGASGPETQYF
14 TRBV11-1 NA CASTGTDLNTEDSF
17 TRBV11-1 once CVISFPVTSGTKNIQYF
17 TRBV6-5 NA CASSYSGTSGRGNKQFF